Listed here is a single TCR beta chain. The antigen is not known. The data derive from a study of persistence of HIV-infected CD4 T cells. About the research overall: Up to roughly 180 mL blood was drawn at multiple time points; two donors had single-time leukapheresis. General study results and limits: TCR analyses could not target the rare provirus-carrying CMV-responding cells.

Sequencing used immunoSEQ version 4 in survey mode. The method was immunoSEQ multiplex PCR; TCRdb's version includes in-frame clones alone and lacks a portion of them. The sample lists around 39,000 clones, approximately 85% seen once, with more than 0.9% in the top ten. An overlapping HIV-1 Gag peptide pool stimulated these cells at roughly 1 ug/peptide/mL. CD40L/CD69 double-negative CD45RO-high memory CD4+ T cells were collected. Donors had undetectable plasma HIV-1 RNA, under 50 copies/mL, for 4+ years. V lost 4 bases to trimming and J lost 10 bases, with 11 bases between them. This CDR3 contains 11 residues.

The J gene is TRBJ1-2, the V gene TRBV5-3, with TRBD1 as a possible D gene (5 bases). Being an ORF, TRBV5-3 has a function that is uncertain. This clonotype was sampled from an adult with HIV. The donor label of this sample is uncertain. This specimen was cultured CD4+ T cells from PBMCs, taken from a patient who received antiretroviral therapy. CDR3 amino acids: CARSKGTAYTF. The CDR3 nucleotides read TGTGCCAGAAGCAAAGGGACGGCCTACACCTTC.